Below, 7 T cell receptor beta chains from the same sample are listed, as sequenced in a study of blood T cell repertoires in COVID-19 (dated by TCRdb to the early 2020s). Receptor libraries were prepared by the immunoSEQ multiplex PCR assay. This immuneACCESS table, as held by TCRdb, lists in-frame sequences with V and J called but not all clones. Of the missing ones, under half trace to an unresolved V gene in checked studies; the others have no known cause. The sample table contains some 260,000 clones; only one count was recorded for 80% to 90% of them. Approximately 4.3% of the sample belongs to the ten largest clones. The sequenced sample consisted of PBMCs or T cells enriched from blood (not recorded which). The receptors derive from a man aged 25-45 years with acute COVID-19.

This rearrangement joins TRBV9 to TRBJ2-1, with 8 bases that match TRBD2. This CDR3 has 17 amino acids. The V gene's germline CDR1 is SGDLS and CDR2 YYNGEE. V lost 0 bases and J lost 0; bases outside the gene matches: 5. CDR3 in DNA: TGTGCCAGCAGCGTAGCAGCGGGGGTTCGCTCCTACAATGAGCAGTTCTTC. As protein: CASSVAAGVRSYNEQFF.

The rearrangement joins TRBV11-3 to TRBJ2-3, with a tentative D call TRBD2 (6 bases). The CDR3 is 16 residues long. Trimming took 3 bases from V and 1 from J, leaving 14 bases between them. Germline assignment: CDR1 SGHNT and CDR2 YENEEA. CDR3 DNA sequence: TGTGCCAGCAGCTTCTCCGAATGGGGGGGCACAGATACGCAGTATTTT. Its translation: CASSFSEWGGTDTQYF.

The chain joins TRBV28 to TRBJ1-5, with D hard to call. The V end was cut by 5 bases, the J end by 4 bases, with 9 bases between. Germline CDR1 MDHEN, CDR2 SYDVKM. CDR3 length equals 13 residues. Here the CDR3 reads CASSPDGNQPQHF. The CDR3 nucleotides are TGTGCCAGCAGTCCTGACGGGAATCAGCCCCAGCATTTT. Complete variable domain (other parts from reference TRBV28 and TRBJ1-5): DVKVTQSSRYLVKRTGEKVFLECVQDMDHENMFWYRQDPGLGLRLIYFSYDVKMKEKGDIPEGYSVSREKKERFSLILESASTNQTSMYLCASSPDGNQPQHFGDGTRLSIL.

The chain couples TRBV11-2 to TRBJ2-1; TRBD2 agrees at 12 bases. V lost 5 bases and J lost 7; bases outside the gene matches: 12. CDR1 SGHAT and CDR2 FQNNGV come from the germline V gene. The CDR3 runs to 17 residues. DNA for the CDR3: TGTGCCAGCAGCGCCTACAACGGACTAGCGGGAAGTAATGAGCAGTTCTTC. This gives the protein CASSAYNGLAGSNEQFF.

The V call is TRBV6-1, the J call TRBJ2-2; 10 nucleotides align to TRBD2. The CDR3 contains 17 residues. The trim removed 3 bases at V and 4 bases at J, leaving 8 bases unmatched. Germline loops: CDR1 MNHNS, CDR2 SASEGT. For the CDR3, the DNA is TGTGCCAGCAGTGACCCTCAGCGGGGGGGTTTCACCGGGGAGCTGTTTTTT. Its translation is CASSDPQRGGFTGELFF.

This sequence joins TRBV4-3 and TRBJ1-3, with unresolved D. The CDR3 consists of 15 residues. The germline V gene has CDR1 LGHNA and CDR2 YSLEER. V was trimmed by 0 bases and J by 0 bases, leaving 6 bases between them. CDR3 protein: CASSQDVSSGNTIYF. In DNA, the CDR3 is TGCGCCAGCAGCCAAGATGTGAGCTCTGGAAACACCATATATTTT.

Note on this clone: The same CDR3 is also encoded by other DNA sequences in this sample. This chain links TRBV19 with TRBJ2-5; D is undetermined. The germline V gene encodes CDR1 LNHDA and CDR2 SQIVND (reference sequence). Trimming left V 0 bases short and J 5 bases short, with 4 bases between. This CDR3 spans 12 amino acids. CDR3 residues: CASSIDRETQYF. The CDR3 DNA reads TGTGCCAGTAGTATAGATCGGGAGACCCAGTACTTC. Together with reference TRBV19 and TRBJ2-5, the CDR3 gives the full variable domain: DGGITQSPKYLFRKEGQNVTLSCEQNLNHDAMYWYRQDPGQGLRLIYYSQIVNDFQKGDIAEGYSVSREKKESFPLTVTSAQKNPTAFYLCASSIDRETQYFGPGTRLLVL.